These 30 T cell receptor beta chains were sequenced from one sample in a study of post-analysis software for immune sequencing data. Which antigens these TCRs recognize remains unknown. Presence of unique molecular identifiers characterized the TCR beta cDNA libraries. In TCRdb, the PCR reads were re-called with MiXCR into one record per CDR3 protein. The sample yields 700,000 to 900,000 distinct CDR3 sequences, around 45% seen once. Findings and caveats of the study: TRBV5-6, TRBV5-1 and TRBV20-1 belonged to a set of a handful of TRBV segments that were more frequent in patients than controls.

The specimen was blood. The origin of the receptors is a girl between 10 and 17 years old with multiple sclerosis.

The chain is built from TRBV4-1 and TRBJ2-4, with D unclear. TRBJ2-7 matches the DNA end more closely, so the J call is doubtful. The germline V gene encodes CDR1 MGHRA and CDR2 YSYEKL. The CDR3 has 16 amino acids. This CDR3 reads CASSQELSLGYYEQYF. CDR3 sequence (DNA): TGCGCCAGCAGCCAAGAATTAAGCCTAGGGTACTACGAGCAGTACTTC.

The gene calls are TRBV6-5 and TRBJ1-1; D not certain. V was cut by 0 bases and J by 0 bases, with 8 bases left in between. The CDR3 consists of 15 residues. Looked up from germline, CDR1 is MNHEY and CDR2 is SVGAGI. The CDR3 spells CASSYSSSLNTEAFF. The CDR3 nucleotides read TGTGCCAGCAGTTACTCCTCTAGTCTGAACACTGAAGCTTTCTTT.

The chain uses TRBV24-1 and TRBJ2-1; 14 nucleotides align to TRBD2. The CDR3 covers 16 residues. Germline V gives CDR1 KGHDR, CDR2 SFDVKD. The V gene end was trimmed by 4 bases and the J gene end by 8 bases; junction bases not matched to a gene: 6. CDR3 nucleotide sequence: TGTGCCACCAGTGACCCCGGGACTAGCGGGAGAGATGAGCAGTTCTTC. As protein: CATSDPGTSGRDEQFF.

This chain connects TRBV5-1 to TRBJ1-6; 7 nucleotides agree with TRBD1. The V segment lost 5 bases and the J segment 7 bases; nucleotides outside the gene matches: 3. The germline V gene encodes CDR1 SGHRS and CDR2 YFSETQ. The CDR3 extends over 13 amino acids. The CDR3 is CASRDRTNSPLHF. CDR3 in DNA: TGCGCCAGCAGGGACAGGACCAATTCACCCCTCCACTTT.

This clonotype was seen a handful of times. The CDR3 protein is CASRPRTGSLYEQYF. In nucleotides, the CDR3 is TGTGCCAGCAGACCAAGGACAGGGAGTTTGTACGAGCAGTACTTC. This chain joins TRBV12-3 or TRBV12-4 and TRBJ2-7, with TRBD1 identical over 8 bases. The V segment lost 6 bases and the J segment 4 bases; nucleotides outside the gene matches: 11. The CDR3 spans 15 residues.

The V call is TRBV11-2, the J call TRBJ2-7; 8 bases match TRBD1. The CDR3 is made up of 14 amino acids. The germline gives CDR1 SGHAT, CDR2 FQNNGV. V lost 3 bases and J lost 6; bases outside the gene matches: 7. The DNA for the CDR3 is TGTGCCAGCAGCTTCGGACAGGGCCCCCTCGAGCAGTACTTC. Amino acids: CASSFGQGPLEQYF. The full variable domain, its missing parts supplied by reference TRBV11-2 and TRBJ2-7, is EAGVAQSPRYKIIEKRQSVAFWCNPISGHATLYWYQQILGQGPKLLIQFQNNGVVDDSQLPKDRFSAERLKGVDSTLKIQPAKLEDSAVYLCASSFGQGPLEQYFGPGTRLTVT.

The J gene is TRBJ2-5, the V gene TRBV7-3; TRBD2 aligns across 7 bases. CDR1 is SGHTA and CDR2 is FQGTGA in the germline V gene. V was clipped by 5 bases and J by 5 bases; unmatched bases: 5. The CDR3 runs to 13 residues. DNA of the CDR3: TGTGCCAGCAGCAGGTCACTAGCGGAGACCCAGTACTTC. It specifies CASSRSLAETQYF.

The CDR3 spells CASSLQPGAATGELFF. The DNA for the CDR3 is TGTGCCAGCAGCCTACAGCCGGGGGCGGCGACCGGGGAGCTGTTTTTT. The genes are TRBV3-1 and TRBJ2-2, with D possibly called TRBD1 or TRBD2 (6 bases each). CDR3 length: 16 residues. The V and J ends lost 4 bases and 5 bases respectively, with 17 bases between them. Germline V gene sequence: CDR1 LGHDT, CDR2 YNNKEL (reference sequence).

In this sample, this clonotype turned up a few times. The chain has TRBV29-1 and TRBJ1-2, with TRBD1 identical over 7 bases. This CDR3 has 17 residues. The germline V gene has CDR1 SQVTM and CDR2 ANQGSEA. The V gene end was trimmed by 1 base and the J gene end by 5 bases; junction bases not matched to a gene: 16. CDR3 sequence: CSVEVPQGQRINYGYTF. CDR3 coding DNA: TGCAGCGTTGAAGTGCCACAGGGACAGAGAATAAATTATGGCTACACCTTC.

The rearrangement uses TRBV12-3 or TRBV12-4 and TRBJ2-3; D unclear. V lost 2 bases, J lost 2 bases, and 8 bases lay in between. The CDR3 is 14 residues long. CDR3 sequence (DNA): TGTGCCAGCAGTTTACGCGAAACCACAGATACGCAGTATTTT. Its translation: CASSLRETTDTQYF.

The rearrangement links TRBV5-1 to TRBJ2-2, with 9 positions matching TRBD2. Germline V lookup: CDR1 SGHRS, CDR2 YFSETQ. The junction had 10 bases not matched to a gene; V was cut back by 0 bases and J by 7 bases. The CDR3 extends over 17 amino acids. The CDR3 DNA reads TGCGCCAGCAGCTTGGAAGTGACTAGCGGCGGGGGCGGGGAGCTGTTTTTT. Translation gives CASSLEVTSGGGGELFF.

The V call is TRBV20-1, the J call TRBJ2-5, with TRBD2 as a possible D gene (6 bases). The CDR3 is made up of 13 amino acids. Germline assignment: CDR1 DFQATT and CDR2 SNEGSKA (reference sequence). Here the CDR3 reads CSPSASYQETQYF. DNA of the CDR3: TGCAGCCCTAGCGCCTCGTACCAAGAGACCCAGTACTTC.

This clonotype has a handful of counts. This chain links TRBV7-2 with TRBJ2-1, with a possible D match to TRBD2 (5 bases). The germline CDR1 and CDR2 sequences are SGHTA and FQGNSA. The V end was cut by 3 bases, the J end by 6 bases, with 9 bases between. The CDR3 contains 13 residues. The CDR3 here is CASSLSGINEQFF. The CDR3 region has the DNA TGTGCCAGCAGCTTGTCCGGGATCAATGAGCAGTTCTTC.

The gene calls are TRBV28 and TRBJ2-3; 9 bases fit TRBD2. The CDR3 loop spans 17 amino acids. The V gene end was trimmed by 2 bases and the J gene end by 5 bases; junction bases not matched to a gene: 11. Germline CDR1 MDHEN, CDR2 SYDVKM. The CDR3 bases are TGTGCCAGCAGTTTACGGTCGTTAGCGGGAGAAGGAGATACGCAGTATTTT. Translated: CASSLRSLAGEGDTQYF.

This clonotype was seen just once. V gene TRBV4-1 combines with J gene TRBJ1-6; D remains unclear. The CDR3 is 15 amino acids. Deletions cut 1 base from V and 7 bases from J, with 11 bases between. From germline, CDR1 is MGHRA and CDR2 YSYEKL. CDR3 bases: TGCGCCAGCAGCCAAGGGACGGATGGGAATTCACCCCTCCACTTT. Translated, it gives CASSQGTDGNSPLHF.

CDR3 sequence reads: CSFGGLFSDTQYF. CDR3 in DNA: TGCAGCTTCGGAGGACTGTTCTCAGATACGCAGTATTTT. The V gene is TRBV29-1, the J gene TRBJ2-3, with D maybe TRBD2 (5 bases). There are 13 residues in the CDR3. Trimming took off 8 bases at V and 4 bases at J, with 16 bases between the two ends. Germline CDR1 SQVTM, CDR2 ANQGSEA.

In its sample, this clonotype was seen a few times. The rearrangement joins TRBV3-1 to TRBJ2-7, with D tentatively TRBD1 (6 bases). CDR3 length equals 12 residues. V lost 6 bases and J lost 6, with 12 bases in between. In germline, CDR1 is LGHDT, CDR2 YNNKEL (reference sequence). CDR3 protein: CASSDVTGEQYF. The DNA of the CDR3 is TGTGCCAGCAGTGACGTGACAGGCGAGCAGTACTTC.

This clonotype was counted between two and nine times. V usage is TRBV12-3 or TRBV12-4 and J usage is TRBJ2-1; 7 positions agree with TRBD2. This CDR3 is 15 amino acids long. The junction had 7 bases not matched to a gene; V was cut back by 3 bases and J by 5 bases. CDR3 DNA sequence: TGTGCCAGCAGTTTGCTCGCGGGAGTGAACAATGAGCAGTTCTTC. This codes for CASSLLAGVNNEQFF.

The J gene is TRBJ1-5, the V gene TRBV12-3 or TRBV12-4, with 8 bases aligning to TRBD1. This CDR3 contains 18 residues. The V segment lost 7 bases and the J segment 2 bases; nucleotides outside the gene matches: 16. The CDR3 region is CASTFDRGGGSGNQPQHF. CDR3 nucleotides: TGTGCCAGCACCTTCGACAGGGGTGGCGGGAGCGGCAATCAGCCCCAGCATTTT.

A word on this clonotype: This could be a read error, since a much larger clone is one nucleotide away. The chain uses TRBV6-5 and TRBJ2-1; D is unclear. Germline lookup yields CDR1 MNHEY and CDR2 SVGAGI. This CDR3 has 15 amino acids. CDR3 coding DNA: TGTGCCAGCAGTTACTCTTCGGGTTCCTACGATGAGCAGTTCTTC. Protein product: CASSYSSGSYDEQFF.

The V call is TRBV24-1, the J call TRBJ2-5; tentative D call: TRBD2 (7 bases). In germline, CDR1 is KGHDR, CDR2 SFDVKD. This CDR3 is 15 amino acids long. Trimming left V 6 bases short and J 3 bases short, with 16 bases between. CDR3 DNA sequence: TGTGCCACCAGTAAAGGGGGGGCAGGGGAAGAGACCCAGTACTTC. The encoded protein is CATSKGGAGEETQYF.

This clonotype showed up many times. The chain is built from TRBV20-1 and TRBJ1-2, with 7 bases aligning to TRBD1. Germline lookup yields CDR1 DFQATT and CDR2 SNEGSKA (reference sequence). CDR3 length equals 13 residues. The V segment lost 2 bases and the J segment 0 bases; nucleotides outside the gene matches: 0. The chain's CDR3 is CSARQGANYGYTF. The CDR3 nucleotides are TGCAGTGCTAGACAGGGGGCTAACTATGGCTACACCTTC.

The rearrangement links TRBV2 to TRBJ2-3, with a tentative D call TRBD2 (6 bases). This CDR3 contains 16 residues. Trimming took 6 bases from V and 0 from J, leaving 16 bases between them. The germline gives CDR1 SNHLY, CDR2 FYNNEI. CDR3 protein: CASSGGDFASTDTQYF. The CDR3 DNA follows: TGTGCCAGCAGCGGAGGGGACTTTGCTAGCACAGATACGCAGTATTTT.

The V call is TRBV12-5, the J call TRBJ2-1; TRBD1 matches at 7 bases. Trimming took 0 bases from V and 5 from J; bases not matched to a gene: 1. Germline lookup yields CDR1 LGHNT and CDR2 FRNRAP. The CDR3 totals 14 residues. CDR3 in amino acids: CASGLVGQDNEQFF. CDR3 DNA: TGTGCTAGTGGTTTGGTCGGACAGGACAATGAGCAGTTCTTC. The full variable domain, with the rest looked up from reference TRBV12-5 and TRBJ2-1, is DARVTQTPRHKVTEMGQEVTMRCQPILGHNTVFWYRQTMMQGLELLAYFRNRAPLDDSGMPKDRFSAEMPDATLATLKIQPSEPRDSAVYFCASGLVGQDNEQFFGPGTRLTVL.

This chain uses TRBV29-1 with TRBJ2-3; D call uncertain. With 1 base removed from V and 6 bases from J, the gap between germline ends came to 11 bases. CDR3 length: 13 residues. CDR1 and CDR2 (germline): SQVTM, ANQGSEA. CDR3 loop: CSVEGAEIDTQYF. The CDR3 DNA is TGCAGCGTTGAAGGGGCAGAGATTGATACGCAGTATTTT.

The chain couples TRBV24-1 to TRBJ2-1, with 12 bases fitting TRBD2. From germline, CDR1 is KGHDR and CDR2 SFDVKD. V dropped 8 bases and J dropped 3; count of bases not matched to a gene: 13. The CDR3 spans 18 residues. The CDR3 nucleotides are TGTGCCACCACAGGGGGCAGGTTGACTAGCGGGAGCTACAATGAGCAGTTCTTC. Translating gives CATTGGRLTSGSYNEQFF.

The rearrangement joins TRBV7-3 to TRBJ2-7; D possibly corresponds to TRBD2 (6 bases). Looked up from germline, CDR1 is SGHTA and CDR2 is FQGTGA. V was clipped by 1 base and J by 5 bases, with 9 bases between them. The CDR3 length is 13 residues. The CDR3 DNA reads TGTGCCAGCAGCTTAATTCCGGGAGACGAGCAGTACTTC. Its translation is CASSLIPGDEQYF. The variable domain in full, with the rest retrieved from reference TRBV7-3 and TRBJ2-7, is GAGVSQTPSNKVTEKGKYVELRCDPISGHTALYWYRQSLGQGPEFLIYFQGTGAADDSGLPNDRFFAVRPEGSVSTLKIQRTERGDSAVYLCASSLIPGDEQYFGPGTRLTVT.

V and J are TRBV30 and TRBJ1-2, with D possibly being TRBD1 (6 bases). Germline loops: CDR1 GTSNPN, CDR2 SVGIG (reference sequence). The CDR3 spans 12 residues. Trimming stripped 3 bases from V and 7 bases from J, with 12 bases between. The CDR3 nucleotides read TGTGCCTGGAGCGTGACAGGATTTGGCTACACCTTC. As protein: CAWSVTGFGYTF.

The chain uses TRBV11-2 and TRBJ2-7; 7 bases map to TRBD2. Germline CDR1 and CDR2: SGHAT and FQNNGV. J gave up 2 bases and V 1 base, and 17 bases lay outside the gene matches. The length of the CDR3 is 19 residues. CDR3 sequence reads: CASSLGPARLARTTYEQYF. The CDR3 nucleotides read TGTGCCAGCAGCTTAGGCCCCGCTAGACTAGCCCGAACTACCTACGAGCAGTACTTC.

This clonotype was counted between two and nine times. This chain connects TRBV6-2 or TRBV6-3 to TRBJ2-7; 9 bases fit TRBD1. Per the germline V gene, CDR1 is MNHEY and CDR2 is SVGEGT. This CDR3 spans 15 amino acids. The ends lost 6 bases at V and 1 base at J; junction bases unmatched: 7. CDR3 residues: CASRRQGGWSYEQYF. The CDR3 region has the DNA TGTGCCAGCAGACGACAGGGGGGTTGGTCCTACGAGCAGTACTTC.